This entry concerns a single T cell receptor (beta chain). The data belong to a study of blood T cell repertoires in COVID-19. Study information: Italy, Spain and the United States were the sources of the convalescent and acute COVID-19 samples. Sources were T cells, B-cell-depleted T cells, or PBMCs; the material itself was cDNA or gDNA.

Trimming removed 4 bases at V and 4 bases at J, with 17 bases between. This CDR3 contains 16 residues. Germline lookup yields CDR1 KGHDR and CDR2 SFDVKD. Participants were aged about 18 to 89 years, lived in 24 US areas, and enrolled virtually. The assay was immunoSEQ multiplex PCR, and TCRdb's table has in-frame clones only and misses some. The sample has 250,000 to 300,000 clones, roughly 93% seen once; the top ten hold roughly 2.1%. V is TRBV24-1 and J is TRBJ2-3; maybe TRBD2 (5 bases). The sequence came from a woman in her thirties or forties with acute COVID-19. Sequenced input: PBMCs or T cells enriched from blood (not recorded which). The chain's CDR3 is CATSDRRRAKSDTQYF. In DNA, the CDR3 is TGTGCCACCAGTGACCGGCGGCGGGCGAAATCAGATACGCAGTATTTT.